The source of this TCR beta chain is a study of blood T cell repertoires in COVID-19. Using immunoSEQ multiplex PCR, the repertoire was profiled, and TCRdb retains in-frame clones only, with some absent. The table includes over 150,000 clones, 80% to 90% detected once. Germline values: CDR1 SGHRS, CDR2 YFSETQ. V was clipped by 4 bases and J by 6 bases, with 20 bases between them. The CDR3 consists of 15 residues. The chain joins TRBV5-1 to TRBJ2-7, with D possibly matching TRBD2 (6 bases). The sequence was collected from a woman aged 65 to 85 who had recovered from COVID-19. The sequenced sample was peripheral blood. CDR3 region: CASSPLPGLGREQYF. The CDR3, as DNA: TGCGCCAGCAGCCCCCTACCGGGACTGGGGCGCGAGCAGTACTTC.